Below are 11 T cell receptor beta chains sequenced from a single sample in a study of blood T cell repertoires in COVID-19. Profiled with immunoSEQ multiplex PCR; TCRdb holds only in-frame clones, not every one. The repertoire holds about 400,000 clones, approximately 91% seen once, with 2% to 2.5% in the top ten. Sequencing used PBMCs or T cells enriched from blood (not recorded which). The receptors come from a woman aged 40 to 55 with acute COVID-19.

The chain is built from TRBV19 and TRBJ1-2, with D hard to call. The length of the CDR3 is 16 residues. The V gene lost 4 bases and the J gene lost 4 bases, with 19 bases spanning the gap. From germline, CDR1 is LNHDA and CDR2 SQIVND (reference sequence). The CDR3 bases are TGTGCCAGTAGTAAAACCCCTCAGGAAGATCCCTATGGCTACACCTTC. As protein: CASSKTPQEDPYGYTF. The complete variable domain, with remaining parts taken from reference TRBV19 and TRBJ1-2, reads DGGITQSPKYLFRKEGQNVTLSCEQNLNHDAMYWYRQDPGQGLRLIYYSQIVNDFQKGDIAEGYSVSREKKESFPLTVTSAQKNPTAFYLCASSKTPQEDPYGYTFGSGTRLTVV.

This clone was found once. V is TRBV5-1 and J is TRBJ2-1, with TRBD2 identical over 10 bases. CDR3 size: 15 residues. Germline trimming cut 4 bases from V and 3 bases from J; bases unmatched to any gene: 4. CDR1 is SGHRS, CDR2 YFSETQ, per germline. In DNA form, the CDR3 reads TGCGCCAGCAGCCCGGGACTAGCGATCTACAATGAGCAGTTCTTC. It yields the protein CASSPGLAIYNEQFF.

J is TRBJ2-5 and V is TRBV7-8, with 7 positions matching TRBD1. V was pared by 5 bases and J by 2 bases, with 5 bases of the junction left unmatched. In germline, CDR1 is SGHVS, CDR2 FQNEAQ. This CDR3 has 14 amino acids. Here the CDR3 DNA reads TGTGCCAGCAGCCACCGACAGGGACAAGAGACCCAGTACTTC. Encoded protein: CASSHRQGQETQYF.

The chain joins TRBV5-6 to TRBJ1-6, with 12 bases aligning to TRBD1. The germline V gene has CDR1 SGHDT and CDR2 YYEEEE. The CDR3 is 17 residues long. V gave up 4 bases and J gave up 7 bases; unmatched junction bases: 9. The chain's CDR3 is CASSATGTGGKNSPLHF. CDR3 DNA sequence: TGTGCCAGCAGCGCTACCGGGACAGGGGGCAAAAATTCACCCCTCCACTTT.

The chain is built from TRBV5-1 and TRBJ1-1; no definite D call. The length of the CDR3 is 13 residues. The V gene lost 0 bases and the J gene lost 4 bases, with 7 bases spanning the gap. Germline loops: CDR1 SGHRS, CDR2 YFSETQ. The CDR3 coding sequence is TGCGCCAGCAGCTTGGAGGAGGGCACTGAAGCTTTCTTT. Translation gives CASSLEEGTEAFF.

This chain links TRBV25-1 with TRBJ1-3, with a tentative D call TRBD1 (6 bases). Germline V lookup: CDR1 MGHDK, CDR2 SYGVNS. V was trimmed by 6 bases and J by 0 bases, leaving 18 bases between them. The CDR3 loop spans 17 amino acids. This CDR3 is CASSRTRDTASGNTIYF. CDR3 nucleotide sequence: TGTGCCAGCAGCCGCACCCGGGACACAGCCTCTGGAAACACCATATATTTT.

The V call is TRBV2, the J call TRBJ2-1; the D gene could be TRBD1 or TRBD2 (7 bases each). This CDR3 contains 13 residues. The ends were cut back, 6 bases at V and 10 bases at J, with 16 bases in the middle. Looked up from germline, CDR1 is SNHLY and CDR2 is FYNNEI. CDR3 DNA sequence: TGTGCCAGCAGCGAACAGGGGAGGGGCGAGCAGTTCTTC. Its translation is CASSEQGRGEQFF.

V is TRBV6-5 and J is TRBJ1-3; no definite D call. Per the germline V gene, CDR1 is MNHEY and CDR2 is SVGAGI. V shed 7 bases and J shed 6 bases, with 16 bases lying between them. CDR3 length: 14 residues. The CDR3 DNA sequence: TGTGCCAGCACCAGCCCCGGGATGGCAAACACCATATATTTT. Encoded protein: CASTSPGMANTIYF.

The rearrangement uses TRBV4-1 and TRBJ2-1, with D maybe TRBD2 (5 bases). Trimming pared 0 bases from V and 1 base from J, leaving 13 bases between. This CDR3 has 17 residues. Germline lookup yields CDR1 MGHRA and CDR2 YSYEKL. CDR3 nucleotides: TGCGCCAGCAGCCAAGAAGGTCGGGGATTTTCCTACAATGAGCAGTTCTTC. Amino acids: CASSQEGRGFSYNEQFF.

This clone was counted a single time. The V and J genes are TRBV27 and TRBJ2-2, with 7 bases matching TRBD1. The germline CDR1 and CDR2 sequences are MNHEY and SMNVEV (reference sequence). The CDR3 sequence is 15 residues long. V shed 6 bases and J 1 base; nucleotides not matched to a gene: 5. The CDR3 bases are TGTGCCAGCAGACCTCGGACAGGGAACACCGGGGAGCTGTTTTTT. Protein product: CASRPRTGNTGELFF.

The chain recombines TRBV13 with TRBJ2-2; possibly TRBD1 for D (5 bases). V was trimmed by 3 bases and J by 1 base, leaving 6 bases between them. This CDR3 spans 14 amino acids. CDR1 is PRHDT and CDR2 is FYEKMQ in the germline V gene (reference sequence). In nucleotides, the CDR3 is TGTGCCAGCAGCTTGACAGTGAACACCGGGGAGCTGTTTTTT. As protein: CASSLTVNTGELFF.